The 4 T cell receptor beta chains listed next were all sequenced from one sample in a study of post-analysis software for immune sequencing data. The authors incorporated unique molecular identifiers into the TCR beta cDNA libraries. TCRdb analysed the PCR reads with MiXCR anew, one entry per CDR3 protein. The top ten clones hold around 3.7% of a sample with about 190,000 distinct CDR3 sequences, approximately 30% of them seen once. For these receptors, no antigen is known. Whole-study results and caveats: About five TRBV segments were more frequent in patients than controls; TRBV5-6, TRBV5-1 and TRBV20-1 belonged to this group.

Sequencing was carried out using blood. Receptor source: a girl between 2 and 17 years old with multiple sclerosis.

As regards this clonotype: This could be a read error, since a much larger clone is one nucleotide away. CDR3 sequence: CACKGAGETQYF. The CDR3 region has the DNA TGCGCCTGCAAGGGCGCTGGGGAGACCCAGTACTTC. V gene TRBV5-1 combines with J gene TRBJ2-5, with unresolved D. V was trimmed by 10 bases and J by 5 bases, leaving 15 bases between them. The CDR3 is made up of 12 amino acids. Germline V gene lookup returns CDR1 SGHRS and CDR2 YFSETQ.

The genes are TRBV20-1 and TRBJ2-7, with D possibly TRBD1 on 5 matching bases. CDR3 length equals 12 residues. Trimming shortened V by 6 bases and J by 4 bases, and 13 bases separated the two germline ends. Germline V gives CDR1 DFQATT, CDR2 SNEGSKA (reference sequence). The CDR3 here is CSADDRGYEQYF. In DNA form, the CDR3 reads TGCAGTGCCGACGATAGGGGTTACGAGCAGTACTTC.

The sample holds many counts of this clonotype. V and J are TRBV7-2 and TRBJ2-6; a possible D gene is TRBD1 (6 bases). The CDR3 covers 16 residues. Germline V lookup: CDR1 SGHTA, CDR2 FQGNSA. V gave up 5 bases and J gave up 0 bases, with 11 bases separating them. CDR3 nucleotide sequence: TGTGCCAGCAGCGACAGGACCCTCTCTGGGGCCAACGTCCTGACTTTC. Protein: CASSDRTLSGANVLTF.

In its sample, this clonotype was seen many times. The rearrangement links TRBV12-3 or TRBV12-4 to TRBJ2-1; 9 bases are a match to TRBD2. Trimming at V came to 0 bases and at J to 10 bases, leaving 4 bases not matched to a gene. The CDR3 contains 14 residues. CDR3 nucleotide sequence: TGTGCCAGCAGTTTAGCTAGCGGGGGCGGGGAGCAGTTCTTC. The encoded protein is CASSLASGGGEQFF.